This T cell receptor beta chain was recorded in a study of T cells in Graves' hyperthyroidism and ophthalmopathy. The CDR3 extends over 16 amino acids. Germline V gene lookup returns CDR1 SGHKS and CDR2 YYEKEE (reference sequence). V lost 4 bases to trimming and J lost 9 bases; unmatched junction nucleotides: 12. What was amplified from RNA transcripts were TCR beta CDR3 regions. With the HTBI primer set, the TCR CDR3 went through a first round of RT-PCR. TCRdb independently ran MiXCR on the multiplex PCR reads; one entry per CDR3 protein. The repertoire holds about 380,000 distinct CDR3 sequences, with approximately 13% as singletons.

This receptor was taken from a man aged 25-45 years with Graves' hyperthyroidism that later progressed to Graves' ophthalmopathy. The chain links TRBV5-5 to TRBJ1-6, with TRBD1 matching 8 bases. The sample comprised blood. DNA of the CDR3: TGTGCCAGCAGCCAAGCCGGACAGGGCAGGGGTTCACCCCTCCACTTT. Translating it yields CASSQAGQGRGSPLHF.